A single sample gave rise to the 20 T cell receptor beta chains below, sequenced in a study of shared clonotypes between healthy human individuals. Method: immunoSEQ multiplex PCR; TCRdb's copy keeps in-frame clones and lacks some. This sample yields more than 2,000,000 clones, of which around nine tenths are seen a single time; over 0.12% belongs to the top ten. Sequenced input: naive CD4+ T cells sorted from blood. Subset: CD45RA+ positively selected. Every receptor here comes from a man younger than 35 in good health.

V is TRBV7-2 and J is TRBJ1-2; D call uncertain. The germline gives CDR1 SGHTA, CDR2 FQGNSA. This CDR3 is 13 amino acids long. V was cut by 3 bases and J by 6 bases, with 11 bases left in between. The CDR3 region is CASSFSAGNGYTF. The CDR3 bases are TGTGCCAGCAGCTTCTCGGCCGGTAATGGCTACACCTTC.

This rearrangement joins TRBV5-8 to TRBJ1-1, with TRBD1 matching 7 bases. Germline values: CDR1 SGHTS, CDR2 YDEGEE. J lost 2 bases, V lost 4 bases, and 5 bases had no gene match. This CDR3 has 14 amino acids. CDR3 bases: TGTGCCAGCAGCCCCGGGACAGTCAACACTGAAGCTTTCTTT. This encodes CASSPGTVNTEAFF.

The genes are TRBV19 and TRBJ2-2, with 8 nucleotides matching TRBD1. The trim removed 8 bases at V and 6 bases at J, leaving 8 bases unmatched. This CDR3 is 14 amino acids long. From germline, CDR1 is LNHDA and CDR2 SQIVND (reference sequence). The CDR3 DNA reads TGTGCCAGTGGGCAGGGGGCGCGTCCCGGGGAGCTGTTTTTT. Protein product: CASGQGARPGELFF.

V gene TRBV19 combines with J gene TRBJ1-6, with D possibly TRBD1 on 6 matching bases. This CDR3 contains 14 residues. Per the germline V gene, CDR1 is LNHDA and CDR2 is SQIVND (reference sequence). Deletions cut 6 bases from V and 10 bases from J, with 16 bases between. CDR3 sequence reads: CASREGGGNSPLHF. The DNA for the CDR3 is TGTGCCAGTAGGGAAGGAGGGGGAAACTCACCCCTCCACTTT.

The chain couples TRBV7-8 to TRBJ2-7, with TRBD2 matching over 12 bases. From germline, CDR1 is SGHVS and CDR2 FQNEAQ. V lost 4 bases and J lost 2; bases outside the gene matches: 15. The CDR3 loop spans 19 amino acids. The CDR3 DNA is TGTGCCAGCAGCTCCACTAGAGGACTAGCGGGATGGCCAACCTACGAGCAGTACTTC. This translates into CASSSTRGLAGWPTYEQYF.

The genes are TRBV5-1 and TRBJ1-1; D remains ambiguous. Trimming left V 3 bases short and J 1 base short, with 7 bases between. The germline CDR1 and CDR2 sequences are SGHRS and YFSETQ. The CDR3 runs to 13 residues. The CDR3 sequence is CASSSAENTEAFF. The DNA for the CDR3 is TGCGCCAGCAGCTCGGCAGAGAACACTGAAGCTTTCTTT. The variable domain in full, completed from reference TRBV5-1 and TRBJ1-1, reads KAGVTQTPRYLIKTRGQQVTLSCSPISGHRSVSWYQQTPGQGLQFLFEYFSETQRNKGNFPGRFSGRQFSNSRSEMNVSTLELGDSALYLCASSSAENTEAFFGQGTRLTVV.

The rearrangement joins TRBV21-1 to TRBJ2-7; the table's D call, TRBD1, was not checked against the DNA. TRBV21-1 is listed as a pseudogene. The CDR3 totals 15 residues. CDR3 bases: TGTGCCAGCAGCTTCCCCGGGACAGGGGACCGCGAGCAGTACTTC. Its translation: CASSFPGTGDREQYF.

This chain joins TRBV30 and TRBJ1-1; D is undetermined. Germline V lookup: CDR1 GTSNPN, CDR2 SVGIG (reference sequence). The CDR3 spans 13 residues. Trimming left V 3 bases short and J 1 base short, with 9 bases between. Here the CDR3 reads CAWRALRNTEAFF. The CDR3 DNA sequence: TGTGCCTGGAGAGCGCTGAGGAACACTGAAGCTTTCTTT.

The rearrangement joins TRBV5-1 to TRBJ1-4, with 7 bases fitting TRBD1. The length of the CDR3 is 14 residues. Germline V gives CDR1 SGHRS, CDR2 YFSETQ. V was pared by 3 bases and J by 6 bases, with 5 bases of the junction left unmatched. This CDR3 is CASSSGQRDEKLFF. The CDR3 coding sequence is TGCGCCAGCAGCTCGGGACAGAGGGATGAAAAACTGTTTTTT.

The J gene is TRBJ2-6, the V gene TRBV30; D unresolved. Trimming pared 4 bases from V and 2 bases from J, leaving 9 bases between. Germline V CDR1 and CDR2: GTSNPN, SVGIG (reference sequence). CDR3 length: 14 amino acids. The CDR3 DNA reads as TGTGCCTGGAATTTCGAGGCTGGGGCCAACGTCCTGACTTTC. Residues: CAWNFEAGANVLTF.

CDR3 region: CASSLVGDWTELGQFF. CDR3 nucleotide sequence: TGTGCCAGCAGCTTAGTTGGTGATTGGACTGAGCTAGGGCAGTTCTTC. V is TRBV7-8 and J is TRBJ2-1, with a tentative D call TRBD2 (5 bases). The CDR3 loop spans 16 amino acids. The germline V gene encodes CDR1 SGHVS and CDR2 FQNEAQ. Trimming removed 1 base at V and 12 bases at J, with 22 bases between.

The table lists this clone with a count of one. This chain joins TRBV2 and TRBJ2-7; 14 nucleotides match TRBD2. This CDR3 has 18 amino acids. Germline V gene sequence: CDR1 SNHLY, CDR2 FYNNEI. V lost 4 bases and J lost 5; bases outside the gene matches: 13. The CDR3 reads CASSAMGLAGEFWDEQYF. The DNA for the CDR3 is TGTGCCAGCAGTGCGATGGGACTAGCGGGGGAATTTTGGGACGAGCAGTACTTC.

The chain has TRBV15 and TRBJ1-5, with D possibly TRBD1 on 6 matching bases. In germline, CDR1 is LNHNV, CDR2 YYDKDF (reference sequence). V lost 5 bases and J lost 3, with 14 bases in between. The CDR3 runs to 15 residues. In DNA form, the CDR3 reads TGTGCCACCAGCGAAGACTGGGGGGCCAATCAGCCCCAGCATTTT. Encoded protein: CATSEDWGANQPQHF.

This sequence joins TRBV2 and TRBJ1-3; TRBD1 is a possible D gene (5 bases). Trimming removed 4 bases from V and 4 bases from J, with 11 bases in between. Germline CDR1 and CDR2: SNHLY and FYNNEI. The CDR3 extends over 14 amino acids. Here the CDR3 DNA reads TGTGCCAGCAGTGCGGGGGAGAAAGGAAACACCATATATTTT. Protein sequence: CASSAGEKGNTIYF.

With regard to this clone: At the DNA level, this CDR3 is encoded by other sequences in the same sample as well. The chain has TRBV5-1 and TRBJ1-6; a weak D match, TRBD1 (6 bases). V dropped 2 bases and J dropped 2 bases, with 8 bases sitting between them. CDR1 is SGHRS and CDR2 is YFSETQ in the germline V gene. This CDR3 comprises 15 residues. The CDR3 sequence: CASSLQGPYNSPLHF. CDR3 nucleotide sequence: TGCGCCAGCAGCTTACAGGGCCCCTATAATTCACCCCTCCACTTT.

The rearrangement joins TRBV5-6 to TRBJ2-1; TRBD2 matches 7 bases. Germline-derived CDR1 and CDR2 are SGHDT and YYEEEE. V lost 3 bases and J lost 2; bases outside the gene matches: 11. The CDR3 consists of 17 residues. The CDR3 nucleotides are TGTGCCAGCAGCTGGCCCCTCGGGGGGAAAACCTACAATGAGCAGTTCTTC. It yields the protein CASSWPLGGKTYNEQFF.

Only one count was recorded for this clone. This sequence joins TRBV10-1 and TRBJ2-1; 7 positions agree with TRBD2. The V gene's germline CDR1 is WNHNN and CDR2 SYGVQD (reference sequence). The CDR3 totals 14 residues. The J segment lost 7 bases and the V segment lost 0 bases, leaving 3 bases of the junction unmatched. The CDR3 DNA is TGCGCCAGCAGTGAGTCCGGGGGGAAAAATGAGCAGTTCTTC. Its translation: CASSESGGKNEQFF.

The V and J genes are TRBV5-1 and TRBJ2-5; tentatively, D is TRBD1 (5 bases). The CDR3 is 15 residues long. Germline CDR1 and CDR2: SGHRS and YFSETQ. V was cut by 2 bases and J by 1 base, with 12 bases left in between. The CDR3 DNA reads TGCGCCAGCAGCTTCTCGGGCAGGGCCCAAGAGACCCAGTACTTC. It specifies CASSFSGRAQETQYF.

This chain connects TRBV6-5 to TRBJ1-2; D gene unclear. The ends were cut back, 0 bases at V and 6 bases at J, with 8 bases in the middle. CDR1 MNHEY and CDR2 SVGAGI come from the germline V gene. The CDR3 loop spans 13 amino acids. CDR3 sequence reads: CASSYSVDNGYTF. The CDR3 DNA reads TGTGCCAGCAGTTACTCGGTAGACAATGGCTACACCTTC.

V and J are TRBV29-1 and TRBJ2-5; D is uncertain. The CDR3 consists of 12 residues. Deletions cut 2 bases from V and 5 bases from J, with 9 bases between. The V gene's germline CDR1 is SQVTM and CDR2 ANQGSEA. The CDR3 is CSVELTVETQYF. The CDR3 nucleotides read TGCAGCGTTGAATTAACCGTCGAGACCCAGTACTTC. The full variable domain, with the rest looked up from reference TRBV29-1 and TRBJ2-5, is SAVISQKPSRDICQRGTSLTIQCQVDSQVTMMFWYRQQPGQSLTLIATANQGSEATYESGFVIDKFPISRPNLTFSTLTVSNMSPEDSSIYLCSVELTVETQYFGPGTRLLVL.